The 15 T cell receptor beta chains presented below share a single source sample, sequenced in a study of cytomegalovirus exposure and HLA in healthy donors. In the PCR, 60 Vbeta and 13 Jbeta primers were used. Using immunoSEQ multiplex PCR, the repertoire was profiled, and TCRdb retains in-frame clones only, with some absent. The sample lists about 150,000 clones, 76% occurring once. The sample taken for sequencing was PBMCs. These receptors originate from a man aged 40-49 years in good health and CMV-seronegative.

This sequence joins TRBV4-3 and TRBJ2-3, with 10 nucleotides matching TRBD1. Trimming cost V 4 bases and J 0 bases; bases outside gene matches: 1. CDR3 length: 15 amino acids. CDR1 LGHNA and CDR2 YSLEER come from the germline V gene. The CDR3 DNA is TGCGCCAGCAGCCCGGGACAGGGGAGCACAGATACGCAGTATTTT. Protein: CASSPGQGSTDTQYF.

The V call is TRBV6-6, the J call TRBJ1-2; D call uncertain. Germline CDR1 reads MNHNY; CDR2 reads SVGAGI (reference sequence). The CDR3 runs 14 residues. V was cut by 4 bases and J by 0 bases, with 9 bases left in between. CDR3 loop: CASSSGTTNYGYTF. DNA for the CDR3: TGTGCCAGCAGTTCGGGAACTACTAACTATGGCTACACCTTC.

This chain joins TRBV6-5 and TRBJ2-7; D may be TRBD1 (5 bases). Germline CDR1 MNHEY, CDR2 SVGAGI. Deletions cut 0 bases from V and 1 base from J, with 7 bases between. The CDR3 has 14 amino acids. The CDR3 spells CASSYSQGSYEQYF. CDR3 nucleotide sequence: TGTGCCAGCAGTTACTCCCAGGGTTCCTACGAGCAGTACTTC.

The chain carries TRBV13 and TRBJ2-2; 8 nucleotides align to TRBD2. Germline-derived CDR1 and CDR2 are PRHDT and FYEKMQ (reference sequence). CDR3 length: 17 residues. J lost 4 bases, V lost 0 bases, and 7 bases had no gene match. Here the CDR3 DNA reads TGTGCCAGCAGCTTAGGTCGCCTAGCGGGTATCACCGGGGAGCTGTTTTTT. Encoded protein: CASSLGRLAGITGELFF.

This chain uses TRBV27 with TRBJ2-7, with D perhaps matching TRBD2 (5 bases). V gave up 4 bases and J gave up 2 bases, with 12 bases separating them. The V gene's germline CDR1 is MNHEY and CDR2 SMNVEV (reference sequence). This CDR3 spans 14 amino acids. CDR3 protein: CASSSTTTAYEQYF. Written as DNA, the CDR3 is TGTGCCAGCAGTTCCACGACTACCGCCTACGAGCAGTACTTC.

This clone was counted between two and nine times. The chain couples TRBV7-2 to TRBJ2-1; 7 positions match TRBD2. The CDR3 consists of 16 residues. V lost 0 bases and J lost 4; bases outside the gene matches: 6. CDR1 is SGHTA, CDR2 FQGNSA, per germline. The CDR3 is CASSLAGAGVYNEQFF. CDR3 in DNA: TGTGCCAGCAGCTTAGCGGGCGCGGGGGTATACAATGAGCAGTTCTTC.

This chain links TRBV10-3 with TRBJ1-3; possibly TRBD1 for D (5 bases). V lost 5 bases and J lost 2, with 13 bases in between. This CDR3 is 15 amino acids long. The germline V gene encodes CDR1 ENHRY and CDR2 SYGVKD. CDR3 residues: CAISKTGVAGNTIYF. The CDR3 DNA reads TGTGCCATCAGTAAAACGGGGGTAGCTGGAAACACCATATATTTT.

V gene TRBV4-1 combines with J gene TRBJ2-7; a possible D gene is TRBD2 (6 bases). Germline assignment: CDR1 MGHRA and CDR2 YSYEKL. CDR3 length: 15 residues. The V end lost 3 bases, the J end lost 2 bases, and 14 bases lay between the germline ends. Here the CDR3 DNA reads TGCGCCAGCAGCCACGTTGGGACGGGGGCCTACGAGCAGTACTTC. Its translation: CASSHVGTGAYEQYF.

The V call is TRBV2, the J call TRBJ2-7; 7 positions match TRBD2. The CDR3 covers 16 residues. V shed 6 bases, J shed 1 base, and the junction held 12 bases outside the gene matches. Germline values: CDR1 SNHLY, CDR2 FYNNEI. The CDR3, as DNA: TGTGCCAGCAGGGAATACCGGGACTACAAATCCTACGAGCAGTACTTC. This translates into CASREYRDYKSYEQYF.

The chain has TRBV25-1 and TRBJ2-5, with D uncertain. The germline CDR1 and CDR2 sequences are MGHDK and SYGVNS. This CDR3 spans 16 amino acids. Trimming removed 3 bases at V and 2 bases at J, with 16 bases between. For the CDR3, the DNA is TGTGCCAGCAGTGACTCGCTTGAAACTACGCAAGAGACCCAGTACTTC. Encoded protein: CASSDSLETTQETQYF.

The chain has TRBV6-5 and TRBJ2-7; TRBD1 matches at 7 bases. CDR1 MNHEY and CDR2 SVGAGI come from the germline V gene. The CDR3 has 14 residues. Trimming at V came to 4 bases and at J to 11 bases, leaving 14 bases not matched to a gene. This chain's CDR3 is CASSLRGPPFREYF. CDR3 nucleotides: TGTGCCAGCAGTTTGAGGGGGCCCCCCTTTAGGGAGTACTTC.

This chain connects TRBV6-7 to TRBJ2-1, with TRBD2 matching over 12 bases. TRBV6-7 is flagged as an ORF with uncertain function. The length of the CDR3 is 18 residues. V shed 4 bases and J 0 bases; nucleotides not matched to a gene: 7. The CDR3 DNA reads TGTGCCAGCAGTTTACTAGCGGGGGGATTTAGCTCCTACAATGAGCAGTTCTTC. Its translation is CASSLLAGGFSSYNEQFF.

The chain recombines TRBV7-9 with TRBJ2-3, with 8 bases identical to TRBD2. The germline gives CDR1 SEHNR, CDR2 FQNEAQ (reference sequence). The V segment lost 5 bases and the J segment 6 bases; nucleotides outside the gene matches: 13. This CDR3 region has 16 residues. The CDR3 is CASSPRGDILVDTQYF. The DNA of the CDR3 is TGTGCCAGCAGCCCGCGGGGGGACATCCTAGTGGATACGCAGTATTTT.

The CDR3 spells CASSSGTLEAFF. The CDR3 DNA reads as TGTGCCAGCAGCTCGGGGACACTAGAAGCTTTCTTT. This chain links TRBV7-9 with TRBJ1-1, with D perhaps TRBD1 (6 bases). V lost 4 bases to trimming and J lost 8 bases, with 11 bases between them. Per germline, CDR1 SEHNR and CDR2 FQNEAQ (reference sequence). The CDR3 length is 12 residues.

The CDR3 DNA follows: TGTGCTTGGGCTAGCGGGGGACACGAGCAGTACTTC. Amino acid sequence: CAWASGGHEQYF. The chain is built from TRBV7-9 and TRBJ2-7, with 10 nucleotides matching TRBD2. CDR3 length: 12 amino acids. CDR1 is SEHNR and CDR2 is FQNEAQ in the germline V gene (reference sequence).